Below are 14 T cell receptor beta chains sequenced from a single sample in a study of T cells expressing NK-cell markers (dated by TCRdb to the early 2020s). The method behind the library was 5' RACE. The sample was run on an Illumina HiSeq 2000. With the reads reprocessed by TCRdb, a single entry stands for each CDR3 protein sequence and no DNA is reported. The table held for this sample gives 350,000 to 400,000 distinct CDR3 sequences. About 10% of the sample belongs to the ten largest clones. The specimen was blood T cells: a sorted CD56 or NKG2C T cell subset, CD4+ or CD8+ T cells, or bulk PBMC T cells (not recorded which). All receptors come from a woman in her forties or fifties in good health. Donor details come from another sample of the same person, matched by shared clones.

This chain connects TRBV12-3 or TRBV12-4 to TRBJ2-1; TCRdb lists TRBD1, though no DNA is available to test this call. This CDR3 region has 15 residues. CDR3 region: CASRGWTGGDNEQFF.

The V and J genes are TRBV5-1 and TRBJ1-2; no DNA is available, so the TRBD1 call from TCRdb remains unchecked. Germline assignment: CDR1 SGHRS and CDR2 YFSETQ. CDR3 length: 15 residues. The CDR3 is CASSDSTGGYYGYTF.

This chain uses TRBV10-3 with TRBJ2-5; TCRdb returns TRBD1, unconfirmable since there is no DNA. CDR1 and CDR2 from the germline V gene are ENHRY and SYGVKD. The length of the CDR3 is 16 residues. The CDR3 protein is CAISGSGQGVQETQYF.

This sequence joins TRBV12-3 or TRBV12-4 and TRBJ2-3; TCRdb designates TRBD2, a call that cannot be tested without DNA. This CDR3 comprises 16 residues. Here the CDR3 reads CASSSPLAGGTDTQYF.

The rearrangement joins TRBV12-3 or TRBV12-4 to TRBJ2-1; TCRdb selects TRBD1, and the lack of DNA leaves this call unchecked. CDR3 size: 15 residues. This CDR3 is CASTLTSEPYNEQFF.

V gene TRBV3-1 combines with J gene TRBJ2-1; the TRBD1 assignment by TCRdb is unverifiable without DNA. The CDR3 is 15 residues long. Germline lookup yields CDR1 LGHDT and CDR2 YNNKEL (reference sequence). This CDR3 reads CASSPQRDRGDEQFF.

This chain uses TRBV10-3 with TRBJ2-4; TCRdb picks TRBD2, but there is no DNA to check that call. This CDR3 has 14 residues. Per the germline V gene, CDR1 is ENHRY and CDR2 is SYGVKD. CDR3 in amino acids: CAARLDSEEGIQYF.

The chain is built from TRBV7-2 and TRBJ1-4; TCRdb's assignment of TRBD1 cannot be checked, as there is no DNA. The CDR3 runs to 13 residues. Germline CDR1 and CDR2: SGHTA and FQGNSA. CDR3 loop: CASSPKGGLGVFF.

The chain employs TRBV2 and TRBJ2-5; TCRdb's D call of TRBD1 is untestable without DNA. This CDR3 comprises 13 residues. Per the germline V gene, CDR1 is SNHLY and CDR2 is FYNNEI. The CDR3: CASSEEGWETQYF.

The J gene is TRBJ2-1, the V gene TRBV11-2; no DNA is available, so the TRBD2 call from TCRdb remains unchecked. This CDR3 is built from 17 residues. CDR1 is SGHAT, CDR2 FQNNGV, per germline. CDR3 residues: CASSLDRTSVISNEQFF.

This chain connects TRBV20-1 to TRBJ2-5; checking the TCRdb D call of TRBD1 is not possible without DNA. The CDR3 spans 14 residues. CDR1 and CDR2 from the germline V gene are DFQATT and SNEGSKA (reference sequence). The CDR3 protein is CSAKGTGGRQTQYF.

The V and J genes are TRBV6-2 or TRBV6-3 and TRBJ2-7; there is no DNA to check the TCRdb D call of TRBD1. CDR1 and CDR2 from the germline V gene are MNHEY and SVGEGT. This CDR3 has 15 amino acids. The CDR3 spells CASSYWTGSIYEQYF.

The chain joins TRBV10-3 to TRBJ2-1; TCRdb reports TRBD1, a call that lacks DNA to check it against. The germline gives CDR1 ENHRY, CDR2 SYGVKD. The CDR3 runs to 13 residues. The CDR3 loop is CAIRPGTANEQFF.

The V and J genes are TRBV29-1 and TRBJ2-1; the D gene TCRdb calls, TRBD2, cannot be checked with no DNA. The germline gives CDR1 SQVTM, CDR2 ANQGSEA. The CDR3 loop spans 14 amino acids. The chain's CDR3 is CSVGVAGGPIEQFF.